The following is a T cell receptor (beta chain) sequence with its context. The data derive from a study of T cell changes during pregnancy in multiple sclerosis. The CDR3 is 10 residues long. Germline V CDR1 and CDR2: WSHSY, SAAADI. V lost 4 bases and J 10 bases, leaving 5 bases between the germline ends. Assay: immunoSEQ multiplex PCR; the TCRdb copy retains only in-frame clones and omits some. The data hold about 92,000 clones, with over 80% observed a single time. Here the sequenced sample was peripheral blood, taken in the first trimester of pregnancy. The sequence came from a female donor with multiple sclerosis, enrolled in a pregnancy study. The chain combines TRBV10-2 with TRBJ2-1; no definite D call. The CDR3 DNA reads TGCGCCAGCAGTGGGGCAGAGCAGTTCTTC. Its translation: CASSGAEQFF.